This T cell receptor beta chain derives from a study of cytomegalovirus exposure and HLA in healthy donors. Study-level background: The use of the same platform for the 110 or so validation repertoires and the roughly 700 first-cohort repertoires was reported by a later analysis.

TCRdb's table, derived via immunoSEQ multiplex PCR, lists solely in-frame clones and lacks some. The table includes under 250,000 clones, over 80% detected once. The donors were members of the validation cohort comprising roughly 130 subjects, separate from the approximately 630-subject first cohort. This sequence originates from a young woman in good health and CMV-seronegative. What was sequenced was PBMCs.

CDR3 in amino acids: CASSSGTSGRAYNEQFF. Written as DNA, the CDR3 is TGTGCCAGCAGCTCAGGGACTAGCGGGAGGGCCTACAATGAGCAGTTCTTC. The chain uses TRBV5-4 and TRBJ2-1; 16 bases line up with TRBD2. Trimming at V came to 3 bases and at J to 2 bases, leaving 2 bases not matched to a gene. The CDR3 consists of 17 residues. CDR1 and CDR2 (germline): SGHNT, YYREEE (reference sequence).